This is a list of T cell receptor beta chains from one sample in a study of read filtering for tumor transcriptome and immune sequencing. Using its own MiXCR run on the reads, TCRdb lists one record per CDR3 protein. This sample has just over 14,000 distinct CDR3 sequences, with 20% found just once. Sequencing used a population of CD138-negative cells sorted from bone marrow. These receptors originate from a donor at least 40 years old with multiple myeloma. CDR3s include the opening cysteine and the closing phenylalanine or tryptophan. The D gene is left open where the match is weak. Size tells how often a clone was seen (once, few, many) or the class of an expanded clone, and some rows leave it out.

j_call,clone_size,v_call,d_call,cdr3_nt,cdr3_aa
TRBJ2-3,few,TRBV7-8,NA,TGTGCCAGCAGCTTAGTGGAAAGCACAGATACGCAGTATTTT,CASSLVESTDTQYF
TRBJ2-5,NA,TRBV25-1,TRBD1,TGTGCCAGCAGTGGTTGGGACAGAACGGGTGAGACCCAGTACTTC,CASSGWDRTGETQYF
TRBJ1-1,NA,TRBV18,NA,TGTGCCAGCTCCCCGCCAGGTTGGACTCAAGCTTTCTTT,CASSPPGWTQAFF
TRBJ1-1,NA,TRBV3-1,NA,TGTGCCAGCAGCCAAGGAGGTCCGATGAACACTGAAGCTTTCTTT,CASSQGGPMNTEAFF
TRBJ2-3,many,TRBV5-1,TRBD2,TGCGCCAGCGGCGTAGCGGGGGGGCGTCCAGATACGCAGTATTTT,CASGVAGGRPDTQYF
TRBJ2-3,NA,TRBV7-8,NA,TGTGCCAGCAGCTTAGCGGGGGGGCCATACGATACGCAGTATTTT,CASSLAGGPYDTQYF
TRBJ2-7,many,TRBV27,TRBD1,TGTGCCAGCGACCTAATGCCGGGACAGGGCTCCTACGAGCAGTACTTC,CASDLMPGQGSYEQYF
TRBJ1-4,NA,TRBV18,NA,TGTGCCAGCTCACCACAGGAACGGGGTGAAAAACTGTTTTTT,CASSPQERGEKLFF
TRBJ2-4,NA,TRBV7-9,NA,TGTGCCAGCAGCTTAGGACAAAATGAAAACATTCAGTACTTC,CASSLGQNENIQYF
TRBJ1-6,hyperexpanded,TRBV4-1,NA,TGCGCCAGCAGCCTCAAGGGGTCGGATTCACCCCTCCACTTT,CASSLKGSDSPLHF
TRBJ2-7,many,TRBV5-1,TRBD1,TGCGCCAGCAGCCCAGGGGGACACTCCTACGAGCAGTACTTC,CASSPGGHSYEQYF
TRBJ2-1,many,TRBV6-2/TRBV6-3,TRBD2,TGTGCCAGCAGTCCCGGGACTAGCGGATACAATGAGCAGTTCTTC,CASSPGTSGYNEQFF
TRBJ2-1,many,TRBV7-6,NA,TGTGCCAGCAGCCCACCCGGGACCTCCACGGCGTACGAGCAGTTCTTC,CASSPPGTSTAYEQFF
TRBJ2-3,many,TRBV20-1,TRBD2,TGCAGTGCTAGACGACTAGCGGGGGCAGATACGCAGTATTTT,CSARRLAGADTQYF
TRBJ2-7,many,TRBV27,NA,TGTGCCAGCAGTCCTGACAGGTTTGGTTACGAGCAGTACTTC,CASSPDRFGYEQYF
TRBJ1-4,NA,TRBV6-2/TRBV6-3,NA,TGTGCCAGCAGTGCGCGACAGATCGGCGAAAAACTGTTTTTT,CASSARQIGEKLFF
TRBJ2-3,many,TRBV4-2,NA,TGTGCCAGCAGACCTACTGGCGGGCCCAGCACAGATACGCAGTATTTT,CASRPTGGPSTDTQYF
TRBJ2-3,NA,TRBV10-3,TRBD1,TGTGCCACCGTAGGACAGGGGAGCACAGATACGCAGTATTTT,CATVGQGSTDTQYF
TRBJ2-6,many,TRBV6-6,NA,TGTGCCAGCAGTGTTGGGCAAGGGGTCTCTGGGGCCAACGTCCTGACTTTC,CASSVGQGVSGANVLTF
TRBJ2-1,many,TRBV29-1,TRBD2,TGCAGCGTTGCTTCTAGCGGGGTATACAATGAGCAGTTCTTC,CSVASSGVYNEQFF
TRBJ1-1,many,TRBV28,TRBD1,TGTGCCAGCAGTACAGGGGAGGGCACTGAAGCTTTCTTT,CASSTGEGTEAFF
TRBJ2-2,NA,TRBV9,NA,TGTGCCAGCAGCGTATTAGGGGCCGGGGAGCTGTTTTTT,CASSVLGAGELFF
TRBJ2-5,NA,TRBV20-1,TRBD1,TGCAGTGCCAGGGGGAGAGGGGTTGGCCAAGAGACCCAGTACTTC,CSARGRGVGQETQYF
TRBJ1-2,few,TRBV25-1,TRBD1,TGTGCCAGCCTTCACAGGGGGCCTGGCTACACCTTC,CASLHRGPGYTF
TRBJ2-5,many,TRBV7-3,TRBD1,TGTGCCAGCAGCTTAAATGGGGACAGGGAAGAGACCCAGTACTTC,CASSLNGDREETQYF
TRBJ2-2,NA,TRBV20-1,NA,TGCAGTGCTAGAGTAAGCGGGCGGAGCACCGGGGAGCTGTTTTTT,CSARVSGRSTGELFF
TRBJ1-1,many,TRBV10-2,NA,TGCGCCAGCAGTGAGTGGGGGGGGAACACTGAAGCTTTCTTT,CASSEWGGNTEAFF